This T cell receptor (beta chain) appears in the sequencing data of a study of regulatory T cells in long-lasting Graves disease. Library construction for TCR beta used iRepertoire HTBI primers and Arm-PCR of CDR3 regions. TCRdb re-analysed the multiplex PCR reads in MiXCR, keeping a single row per CDR3 protein. The sample lists a few hundred thousand distinct CDR3 sequences, around a quarter seen once, with about 26% in the top ten. Indicated time point: persistent/refractory GD, antithyroid drugs over 5 years with positive TRAb. Preparation of the TCR library used RNA extracted from PBMCs. Study-wide points: Fewer public clonotypes were shared by new patients (approximately 970) than by persistent patients (around 2,800).

With regard to this clonotype: Its antigen is still unknown. A far larger clone lies a single base away; this is likely a read error.

The germline V gene encodes CDR1 MNHEY and CDR2 SMNVEV (reference sequence). The CDR3 runs 12 residues. Trimming removed 5 bases from V and 11 bases from J, with 13 bases in between. This chain connects TRBV27 to TRBJ1-5; a weak D match, TRBD1 (5 bases). The TCR was taken from a female donor with Graves disease. The material sequenced was peripheral blood mononuclear cells (PBMCs), taken when the disease was refractory, from a patient treated with antithyroid drugs. CDR3 in amino acids: CASSHRGSAQHF. The CDR3 coding sequence is TGTGCCAGCAGTCATCGGGGGTCGGCCCAGCATTTT.